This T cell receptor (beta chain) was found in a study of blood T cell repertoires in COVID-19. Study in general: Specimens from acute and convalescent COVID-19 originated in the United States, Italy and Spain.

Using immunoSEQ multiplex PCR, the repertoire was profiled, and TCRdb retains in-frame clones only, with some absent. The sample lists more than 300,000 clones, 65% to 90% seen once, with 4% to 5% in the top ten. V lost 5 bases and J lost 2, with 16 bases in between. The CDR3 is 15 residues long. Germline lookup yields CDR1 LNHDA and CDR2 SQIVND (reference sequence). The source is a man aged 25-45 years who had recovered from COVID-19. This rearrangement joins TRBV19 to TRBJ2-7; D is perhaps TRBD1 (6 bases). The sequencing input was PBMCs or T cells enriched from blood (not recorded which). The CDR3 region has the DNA TGTGCCAGTAGTTCAACCGGGACACCAACCTACGAGCAGTACTTC. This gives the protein CASSSTGTPTYEQYF.